Listed here are 29 T cell receptor beta chains from one sample, sequenced in a study of cytomegalovirus exposure and HLA in healthy donors. Use of 60 Vbeta and 13 Jbeta primers characterized the PCR. Produced via immunoSEQ multiplex PCR; TCRdb's table is partial and in-frame only. The table has 220,000 or so clones, approximately 68% seen once. Sequenced material: PBMCs. These receptors were collected from a woman under 40 in good health and CMV-seronegative.

On this clone itself: Within the sample, other DNA sequences also encode this same CDR3. CDR3 sequence reads: CASSLSRGNQPQHF. DNA for the CDR3: TGTGCCAGCAGTTTATCCAGGGGAAACCAGCCCCAGCATTTT. The chain combines TRBV27 with TRBJ1-5; D possibly corresponds to TRBD1 (6 bases). V lost 0 bases to trimming and J lost 7 bases, with 10 bases between them. The CDR3 sequence is 14 residues long. Germline values: CDR1 MNHEY, CDR2 SMNVEV (reference sequence).

The chain joins TRBV19 to TRBJ2-5; perhaps TRBD1 as D (6 bases). CDR1 and CDR2 from the germline V gene are LNHDA and SQIVND (reference sequence). V shed 4 bases and J shed 4 bases, with 13 bases lying between them. CDR3 size: 14 residues. The CDR3 sequence is CASSRSGTLETQYF. For the CDR3, the DNA is TGTGCCAGTAGTAGGTCCGGGACATTAGAGACCCAGTACTTC.

V usage is TRBV15 and J usage is TRBJ2-7; TRBD2 matches at 14 bases. CDR1 is LNHNV, CDR2 YYDKDF, per germline (reference sequence). The V gene end was trimmed by 3 bases and the J gene end by 6 bases; junction bases not matched to a gene: 7. CDR3 length: 16 residues. For the CDR3, the DNA is TGTGCCACCAGCAGGCCAGGGACTAGCGGGAGATCCGAGCAGTACTTC. Its translation is CATSRPGTSGRSEQYF.

The rearrangement joins TRBV11-2 to TRBJ1-2; D is possibly TRBD1 (5 bases). V was cut by 0 bases and J by 2 bases, with 19 bases left in between. The length of the CDR3 is 18 residues. CDR1 SGHAT and CDR2 FQNNGV come from the germline V gene. Here the CDR3 reads CASSLEGGTAARNYGYTF. The DNA of the CDR3 is TGTGCCAGCAGCTTAGAGGGCGGGACGGCGGCCAGAAACTATGGCTACACCTTC.

V usage is TRBV25-1 and J usage is TRBJ1-1; D is uncertain. This CDR3 has 11 amino acids. The V gene's germline CDR1 is MGHDK and CDR2 SYGVNS. The V and J ends lost 2 bases and 7 bases respectively, with 5 bases between them. CDR3: CASSEVIEAFF. For the CDR3, the DNA is TGTGCCAGCAGTGAAGTTATTGAAGCTTTCTTT.

V usage is TRBV27 and J usage is TRBJ2-3; 10 bases fit TRBD2. V was clipped by 6 bases and J by 2 bases; unmatched bases: 20. This CDR3 has 20 amino acids. Germline CDR1 MNHEY, CDR2 SMNVEV (reference sequence). The CDR3 DNA reads TGTGCCAGCAGAGTATTTGGTGCTAGCGGGAGCGGCCTAGACACAGATACGCAGTATTTT. This translates into CASRVFGASGSGLDTDTQYF.

This clone was seen more than once but under ten times. This chain uses TRBV21-1 with TRBJ1-2; the table's D call, TRBD1, was not checked against the DNA. TRBV21-1 is listed as a pseudogene. CDR3 length: 15 amino acids. The CDR3 region has the DNA TGTGCCAGCACCCATCCGGACAGGGGTTATGATGGCTACACCTTC. It encodes CASTHPDRGYDGYTF.

The chain has TRBV15 and TRBJ2-1; no clear D. Trimming shortened V by 1 base and J by 10 bases, and 5 bases separated the two germline ends. The length of the CDR3 is 11 residues. Germline loops: CDR1 LNHNV, CDR2 YYDKDF (reference sequence). CDR3 loop: CATSRGEEQFF. The CDR3 coding sequence is TGTGCCACCAGCAGAGGTGAGGAGCAGTTCTTC.

V gene TRBV19 combines with J gene TRBJ2-3, with 8 positions matching TRBD2. Germline assignment: CDR1 LNHDA and CDR2 SQIVND (reference sequence). The CDR3 covers 15 residues. After removal of 5 bases from V and 0 bases from J, the junction contained 4 bases not matched to a gene. CDR3 amino acids: CASSLGLVSTDTQYF. The CDR3 region has the DNA TGTGCCAGTAGTTTGGGACTAGTGAGCACAGATACGCAGTATTTT.

The chain uses TRBV30 and TRBJ1-4, with TRBD1 matching 8 bases. The J segment lost 6 bases and the V segment lost 4 bases, leaving 4 bases of the junction unmatched. Germline V gene data show CDR1 as GTSNPN and CDR2 as SVGIG (reference sequence). This CDR3 region has 13 residues. The CDR3: CAWTDRVHEKLFF. CDR3 nucleotide sequence: TGTGCCTGGACGGACAGGGTTCATGAAAAACTGTTTTTT.

The chain links TRBV19 to TRBJ2-5; 8 positions agree with TRBD2. Germline lookup yields CDR1 LNHDA and CDR2 SQIVND (reference sequence). The trim removed 3 bases at V and 4 bases at J, leaving 10 bases unmatched. The CDR3 has 16 amino acids. CDR3 sequence (DNA): TGTGCCAGTAGTATCGATGGGTTAGCGGGAACAGAGACCCAGTACTTC. This codes for CASSIDGLAGTETQYF.

This sequence joins TRBV9 and TRBJ1-2, with 8 bases matching TRBD1. V was pared by 2 bases and J by 8 bases, with 8 bases of the junction left unmatched. In germline, CDR1 is SGDLS, CDR2 YYNGEE. The CDR3 is 14 residues long. As DNA, the CDR3 is TGTGCCAGCAGCGTTTGGGACAGGTCTGGAGGCTACACCTTC. It yields the protein CASSVWDRSGGYTF. Together with reference TRBV9 and TRBJ1-2, the CDR3 gives the full variable domain: DSGVTQTPKHLITATGQRVTLRCSPRSGDLSVYWYQQSLDQGLQFLIQYYNGEERAKGNILERFSAQQFPDLHSELNLSSLELGDSALYFCASSVWDRSGGYTFGSGTRLTVV.

Sample share makes this clone medium-sized. The chain carries TRBV6-1 and TRBJ1-2; D gene unclear. The CDR3 extends over 15 amino acids. Trimming pared 0 bases from V and 0 bases from J, leaving 8 bases between. From germline, CDR1 is MNHNS and CDR2 SASEGT. The CDR3 reads CASSEAGPTNYGYTF. As DNA, the CDR3 is TGTGCCAGCAGTGAAGCTGGGCCGACTAACTATGGCTACACCTTC.

This clone was recorded a few times. This sequence joins TRBV7-9 and TRBJ2-2; 8 positions agree with TRBD1. Looked up from germline, CDR1 is SEHNR and CDR2 is FQNEAQ (reference sequence). The CDR3 extends over 14 amino acids. The J segment lost 2 bases and the V segment lost 7 bases, leaving 3 bases of the junction unmatched. CDR3 amino acids: CASKGTGNTGELFF. The CDR3 nucleotides are TGTGCCAGCAAAGGGACAGGCAACACCGGGGAGCTGTTTTTT.

This chain uses TRBV30 with TRBJ1-2; 7 bases are shared with TRBD1. Trimming removed 3 bases from V and 8 bases from J; junction bases left unmatched: 12. CDR3 size: 14 residues. CDR1 GTSNPN and CDR2 SVGIG come from the germline V gene (reference sequence). The CDR3 reads CAWSLGTGEIGYTF. The CDR3 nucleotides read TGTGCCTGGAGCTTAGGAACAGGGGAAATAGGCTACACCTTC.

This chain links TRBV2 with TRBJ1-2, with a tentative D call TRBD1 (6 bases). The CDR3 spans 12 residues. V was shortened by 5 bases and J by 2 bases, with 6 bases between the two germline ends. Germline CDR1 reads SNHLY; CDR2 reads FYNNEI. The CDR3 loop reads CASSQGNYGYTF. CDR3 coding DNA: TGTGCCAGCAGTCAGGGGAACTATGGCTACACCTTC.

A single count supports this clone. The gene calls are TRBV2 and TRBJ2-5, with 10 bases identical to TRBD2. V shed 8 bases and J 5 bases; nucleotides not matched to a gene: 8. Germline V gene data show CDR1 as SNHLY and CDR2 as FYNNEI. The CDR3 runs to 14 residues. The CDR3 bases are TGTGCCAGCGCGCCAGCGGGAGGGCCTGAGACCCAGTACTTC. Translating it yields CASAPAGGPETQYF. Variable domain in full (rest from reference TRBV2 and TRBJ2-5): EPEVTQTPSHQVTQMGQEVILRCVPISNHLYFYWYRQILGQKVEFLVSFYNNEISEKSEIFDDQFSVERPDGSNFTLKIRSTKLEDSAMYFCASAPAGGPETQYFGPGTRLLVL.

The chain couples TRBV5-6 to TRBJ1-2; possible D gene TRBD1, 5 bases. The CDR3 consists of 15 residues. Trimming pared 2 bases from V and 6 bases from J, leaving 17 bases between. CDR1 is SGHDT, CDR2 YYEEEE, per germline. The CDR3 coding sequence is TGTGCCAGCAGCTTAGGGGCGCAGGGTGGGGATGGCTACACCTTC. It encodes CASSLGAQGGDGYTF.

The chain uses TRBV12-5 and TRBJ2-3; TRBD2 agrees at 10 bases. Germline assignment: CDR1 LGHNT and CDR2 FRNRAP. V trimming: 2 bases; J trimming: 0 bases; junction bases outside the gene matches: 8. There are 18 residues in the CDR3. CDR3 nucleotides: TGTGCTAGTGGTTTGCCGGCTAGCGGGGGATCTAGCACAGATACGCAGTATTTT. It encodes CASGLPASGGSSTDTQYF.

This clone is a singleton in its sample. This chain joins TRBV6-6 and TRBJ1-4, with D maybe TRBD1 (5 bases). Per the germline V gene, CDR1 is MNHNY and CDR2 is SVGAGI (reference sequence). Trimming removed 6 bases at V and 3 bases at J, with 14 bases between. This CDR3 is 15 amino acids long. CDR3 coding DNA: TGTGCCAGCAGGACTCGGACATCGGCTAATGAAAAACTGTTTTTT. Translation: CASRTRTSANEKLFF.

In regard to this clone: Within the sample, other DNA sequences also encode this same CDR3. This chain uses TRBV29-1 with TRBJ2-7, with a weak D call TRBD2 (5 bases). Germline CDR1 and CDR2: SQVTM and ANQGSEA. The CDR3 length is 12 residues. Trimming shortened V by 4 bases and J by 0 bases, and 7 bases separated the two germline ends. CDR3 coding DNA: TGCAGCGTTGGAGGGTCCTCCTACGAGCAGTACTTC. Amino acids: CSVGGSSYEQYF.

The chain uses TRBV9 and TRBJ2-1, with 15 bases lining up with TRBD2. The junction had 5 bases not matched to a gene; V was cut back by 2 bases and J by 8 bases. Germline loops: CDR1 SGDLS, CDR2 YYNGEE. This CDR3 has 16 residues. Written as DNA, the CDR3 is TGTGCCAGCAGCGTGGGGACTAGCGGGGGGTCCCATGAGCAGTTCTTC. This sequence encodes CASSVGTSGGSHEQFF.

The sample holds a few counts of this clone. The gene calls are TRBV5-6 and TRBJ1-1, with a possible D match to TRBD1 (6 bases). V shed 4 bases and J shed 1 base, with 11 bases lying between them. CDR1 is SGHDT, CDR2 YYEEEE, per germline. The CDR3 covers 14 residues. CDR3 region: CASSVPGQNTEAFF. In DNA form, the CDR3 reads TGTGCCAGCAGCGTACCGGGACAGAACACTGAAGCTTTCTTT.

This chain connects TRBV6-5 to TRBJ2-7; the match to TRBD2 covers 12 bases. Losses at the gene ends were 5 bases for V and 5 bases for J; bases not matched to a gene: 7. This CDR3 spans 15 amino acids. Germline loops: CDR1 MNHEY, CDR2 SVGAGI. CDR3 amino acids: CASSTTSGSSDEQYF. The CDR3 bases are TGTGCCAGCAGTACGACTAGCGGGAGTTCAGACGAGCAGTACTTC.

The gene calls are TRBV30 and TRBJ2-2, with TRBD2 matching over 9 bases. The CDR3 covers 15 residues. Germline V gives CDR1 GTSNPN, CDR2 SVGIG (reference sequence). The V segment lost 2 bases and the J segment 4 bases; nucleotides outside the gene matches: 5. DNA for the CDR3: TGTGCCTGGAGTCGCGGGGGGGCGCGCACCGGGGAGCTGTTTTTT. Amino acid sequence: CAWSRGGARTGELFF.

V and J are TRBV5-1 and TRBJ2-7, with D possibly being TRBD1 (6 bases). Germline V gene lookup returns CDR1 SGHRS and CDR2 YFSETQ. Deletions cut 5 bases from V and 5 bases from J, with 20 bases between. CDR3 length: 15 amino acids. The CDR3 is CASSYGETGGDEQYF. As DNA, the CDR3 is TGCGCCAGCAGTTATGGCGAGACAGGAGGCGACGAGCAGTACTTC.

The rearrangement uses TRBV11-1 and TRBJ2-7, with 7 bases that match TRBD2. Per the germline V gene, CDR1 is SGHAT and CDR2 is FQDESV (reference sequence). The CDR3 totals 15 residues. The J segment lost 0 bases and the V segment lost 4 bases, leaving 6 bases of the junction unmatched. The CDR3 region is CASSWRAGLSYEQYF. The CDR3 DNA follows: TGTGCCAGCAGCTGGAGAGCGGGACTCTCCTACGAGCAGTACTTC.

This clone was seen a handful of times. The chain uses TRBV5-8 and TRBJ2-7; D is unclear. Trimming cost V 0 bases and J 3 bases, with 4 bases left between them. The germline CDR1 and CDR2 sequences are SGHTS and YDEGEE. The CDR3 sequence is 12 residues long. Here the CDR3 DNA reads TGTGCCAGCAGCTTGGTGAGCTACGAGCAGTACTTC. Protein product: CASSLVSYEQYF.

V gene TRBV7-5 combines with J gene TRBJ2-3; the table's D call of TRBD1 was not tested on the DNA. TRBV7-5 is labeled a pseudogene. The CDR3 sequence is 16 residues long. The CDR3, as DNA: TGTGCCAGAGCAATCCCCGGGACAGGGGGATTGGATACGCAGTATTTT. Amino acid sequence: CARAIPGTGGLDTQYF.